What follows is one T cell receptor (beta chain) and its context. Expressed TCRB transcripts were sequenced after all isolated RNA was converted to cDNA. Sequenced by immunoSEQ multiplex PCR; TCRdb stores in-frame clones only, minus some. This table holds 500,000 to 700,000 clones, about 14% found once. This sample is drawn from a study of beta chain features in type 1 diabetes. V lost 3 bases to trimming and J lost 9 bases; unmatched junction nucleotides: 11. CDR1 MNHNY and CDR2 SVGAGI come from the germline V gene (reference sequence). This CDR3 is 15 amino acids long. The chain recombines TRBV6-6 with TRBJ2-5; 9 positions agree with TRBD2. The receptor comes from a man younger than 30 in good health. The sequencing sample was made of naive CD4+ T cells from blood. The CDR3 here is CASSYTIAGAGAQYF. The CDR3 coding sequence is TGTGCCAGCAGTTATACGATAGCGGGGGCCGGGGCCCAGTACTTC.